Below are 22 T cell receptor beta chains sequenced from a single sample in a study of cytomegalovirus exposure and HLA in healthy donors. The study ran its PCR with 60 Vbeta and 13 Jbeta primers. Assay used: immunoSEQ multiplex PCR; TCRdb lists only in-frame clones, some missing. The sample yields 150,000 or so clones, 60% to 80% seen once. Material: PBMCs. The receptors stem from a man aged 50-59 years in good health and CMV-seropositive.

This chain joins TRBV9 and TRBJ2-5; tentatively, D is TRBD2 (5 bases). Germline V gene sequence: CDR1 SGDLS, CDR2 YYNGEE. The length of the CDR3 is 15 residues. V lost 0 bases to trimming and J lost 5 bases, with 14 bases between them. The CDR3 coding sequence is TGTGCCAGCAGCGTAGATTTCGGCGGGTTGGAGACCCAGTACTTC. It encodes CASSVDFGGLETQYF.

The V call is TRBV10-1, the J call TRBJ2-1, with D perhaps TRBD2 (5 bases). Germline values: CDR1 WNHNN, CDR2 SYGVQD (reference sequence). Trimming shortened V by 0 bases and J by 4 bases, and 7 bases separated the two germline ends. The CDR3 runs to 14 residues. This CDR3 reads CASSESTGYNEQFF. CDR3 sequence (DNA): TGCGCCAGCAGTGAGTCGACGGGGTACAATGAGCAGTTCTTC.

The chain is built from TRBV2 and TRBJ1-5; D not resolved. Germline assignment: CDR1 SNHLY and CDR2 FYNNEI. V was cut by 4 bases and J by 7 bases, with 8 bases left in between. This CDR3 is 12 amino acids long. The CDR3 region is CASSALQQPQHF. CDR3 in DNA: TGTGCCAGCAGTGCCTTACAACAGCCCCAGCATTTT.

The rearrangement links TRBV2 to TRBJ1-2, with 10 bases that match TRBD1. The germline gives CDR1 SNHLY, CDR2 FYNNEI. The CDR3 sequence is 14 residues long. V trimming: 10 bases; J trimming: 1 base; junction bases outside the gene matches: 6. Here the CDR3 reads CAKQTGGLNYGYTF. The CDR3 nucleotides read TGTGCCAAGCAGACAGGGGGCCTTAACTATGGCTACACCTTC.

The chain carries TRBV28 and TRBJ1-2, with 9 bases identical to TRBD1. Germline CDR1 is MDHEN and CDR2 is SYDVKM. This CDR3 contains 16 residues. With V trimmed by 5 bases and J by 4 bases, 11 bases remained unmatched. CDR3 bases: TGTGCCAGCAGTATTCCGGGACAGGGAATGGGCTATGGCTACACCTTC. It encodes CASSIPGQGMGYGYTF.

The rearrangement uses TRBV29-1 and TRBJ1-3; TRBD1 matches 9 bases. Germline values: CDR1 SQVTM, CDR2 ANQGSEA. The CDR3 loop spans 14 amino acids. The V gene end was trimmed by 6 bases and the J gene end by 3 bases; junction bases not matched to a gene: 6. The CDR3 sequence is CSVPDRGNGNTIYF. In DNA, the CDR3 is TGCAGCGTCCCGGACAGGGGAAATGGAAACACCATATATTTT.

The chain couples TRBV5-1 to TRBJ1-4, with D possibly matching TRBD1 (6 bases). Germline assignment: CDR1 SGHRS and CDR2 YFSETQ. This CDR3 is built from 14 residues. With 2 bases removed from V and 6 bases from J, the gap between germline ends came to 11 bases. The CDR3 protein is CASSLGGGYEKLFF. CDR3 nucleotide sequence: TGCGCCAGCAGCTTAGGGGGGGGTTATGAAAAACTGTTTTTT.

This chain's CDR3 is CASSPRENEQFF. CDR3 DNA sequence: TGTGCCAGCAGCCCCCGGGAGAATGAGCAGTTCTTC. The rearrangement links TRBV7-3 to TRBJ2-1, with TRBD2 as a possible D gene (6 bases). The CDR3 consists of 12 residues. V was pared by 5 bases and J by 7 bases, with 9 bases between. Per germline, CDR1 SGHTA and CDR2 FQGTGA.

The V gene is TRBV28, the J gene TRBJ2-7, with a weak D call TRBD1 (5 bases). The CDR3 sequence is 13 residues long. Germline V gene data show CDR1 as MDHEN and CDR2 as SYDVKM. The V and J ends lost 2 bases and 3 bases respectively, with 8 bases between them. The CDR3 loop is CASSLGQVYEQYF. In DNA form, the CDR3 reads TGTGCCAGCAGTTTAGGACAAGTCTACGAGCAGTACTTC.

The V gene is TRBV6-5, the J gene TRBJ2-3, with 7 nucleotides matching TRBD1. Trimming took 2 bases from V and 3 from J; bases not matched to a gene: 5. In germline, CDR1 is MNHEY, CDR2 SVGAGI. The CDR3 loop spans 15 amino acids. In DNA form, the CDR3 reads TGTGCCAGCAGTTACCAGGGACAGCCTACAGATACGCAGTATTTT. The encoded protein is CASSYQGQPTDTQYF.

The V call is TRBV30, the J call TRBJ2-1; TRBD2 might be the D (6 bases). The length of the CDR3 is 12 residues. V lost 1 base and J lost 9, with 10 bases in between. Germline V gene sequence: CDR1 GTSNPN, CDR2 SVGIG (reference sequence). CDR3 nucleotides: TGTGCCTGGAGTGGCGGAGGGACTGAGCAGTTCTTC. Encoded protein: CAWSGGGTEQFF.

This clone has just a few counts. V gene TRBV5-1 combines with J gene TRBJ1-3; no definite D call. The V end lost 1 base, the J end lost 0 bases, and 5 bases lay between the germline ends. This CDR3 is 14 amino acids long. The germline gives CDR1 SGHRS, CDR2 YFSETQ. As DNA, the CDR3 is TGCGCCAGCAGCTTGCCAGGCTCTGGAAACACCATATATTTT. Protein: CASSLPGSGNTIYF.

This chain connects TRBV5-1 to TRBJ1-1; possible D gene TRBD1, 5 bases. Trimming left V 4 bases short and J 1 base short, with 8 bases between. Germline loops: CDR1 SGHRS, CDR2 YFSETQ. The CDR3 has 13 residues. The chain's CDR3 is CASSRGGNTEAFF. CDR3 coding DNA: TGCGCCAGCAGCCGGGGGGGGAACACTGAAGCTTTCTTT.

Here the CDR3 reads CASSRGTSDSPLHF. CDR3 sequence (DNA): TGCGCCAGCAGCCGCGGGACGTCGGACTCACCCCTCCACTTT. The chain employs TRBV5-1 and TRBJ1-6; a possible D gene is TRBD1 (5 bases). Germline CDR1 is SGHRS and CDR2 is YFSETQ. V shed 4 bases and J shed 10 bases, with 15 bases lying between them. The CDR3 runs to 14 residues.

This chain links TRBV15 with TRBJ1-6, with TRBD1 matching over 7 bases. Germline V gene sequence: CDR1 LNHNV, CDR2 YYDKDF (reference sequence). The CDR3 is 13 residues long. Trimming removed 6 bases from V and 6 bases from J; junction bases left unmatched: 2. The CDR3 nucleotides read TGTGCCACCAGGGGACAGAGTAATTCACCCCTCCACTTT. Translated: CATRGQSNSPLHF.

The chain recombines TRBV27 with TRBJ1-1, with D possibly matching TRBD1 (6 bases). CDR3 size: 14 residues. Between the trimmed V and J ends, which lost 4 bases and 0 bases, there was a span of 9 bases. The germline V gene encodes CDR1 MNHEY and CDR2 SMNVEV (reference sequence). The CDR3 loop reads CASSSRDMNTEAFF. The CDR3, as DNA: TGTGCCAGCAGTTCCAGGGACATGAACACTGAAGCTTTCTTT.

This chain connects TRBV11-3 to TRBJ2-1, with TRBD2 matching over 10 bases. The ends lost 5 bases at V and 8 bases at J; junction bases unmatched: 15. This CDR3 is built from 17 residues. Germline loops: CDR1 SGHNT, CDR2 YENEEA. The CDR3, as DNA: TGTGCCAGCAGCCCAGGGGGCAGCGGGGGGGCCGTGGATGAGCAGTTCTTC. Its protein product is CASSPGGSGGAVDEQFF.

This clone was picked up one time. The chain couples TRBV7-6 to TRBJ2-5; D is unresolved. The last part of the DNA fits TRBJ2-7 better; the J call may be wrong. The CDR3 extends over 15 amino acids. The germline V gene encodes CDR1 SGHVS and CDR2 FNYEAQ. CDR3 residues: CASSFQELPTYEQYF. The CDR3 DNA sequence: TGTGCCAGCAGCTTTCAGGAACTTCCCACCTACGAGCAGTACTTC.

V and J are TRBV30 and TRBJ2-7; D possibly corresponds to TRBD1 (5 bases). Germline-derived CDR1 and CDR2 are GTSNPN and SVGIG (reference sequence). The V end lost 0 bases, the J end lost 4 bases, and 10 bases lay between the germline ends. The CDR3 is 13 amino acids. The CDR3 loop is CAWSVGVRYEQYF. The CDR3 bases are TGTGCCTGGAGTGTAGGGGTTCGATACGAGCAGTACTTC.

The chain is built from TRBV4-3 and TRBJ2-3; TRBD2 matches 9 bases. Germline V lookup: CDR1 LGHNA, CDR2 YSLEER. J was trimmed by 3 bases and V by 2 bases; bases with no gene match: 3. The CDR3 contains 15 residues. For the CDR3, the DNA is TGCGCCAGCAGCCAAAGAAGCGGGGGGACAGATACGCAGTATTTT. This codes for CASSQRSGGTDTQYF.

The gene calls are TRBV4-3 and TRBJ2-5; 7 bases align to TRBD1. The CDR3 has 14 amino acids. Losses at the gene ends were 2 bases for V and 3 bases for J; bases not matched to a gene: 3. Looked up from germline, CDR1 is LGHNA and CDR2 is YSLEER. The chain's CDR3 is CASSQRQGKETQYF. The CDR3 DNA reads TGCGCCAGCAGCCAACGACAGGGCAAAGAGACCCAGTACTTC.

V is TRBV2 and J is TRBJ2-2; a possible D gene is TRBD1 (5 bases). Per the germline V gene, CDR1 is SNHLY and CDR2 is FYNNEI. Deletions cut 6 bases from V and 4 bases from J, with 12 bases between. The CDR3 runs to 14 residues. CDR3 sequence reads: CASRKQTATGELFF. CDR3 nucleotides: TGTGCCAGCAGAAAACAGACAGCCACCGGGGAGCTGTTTTTT. The entire variable domain, with the rest obtained from reference TRBV2 and TRBJ2-2, is as follows: EPEVTQTPSHQVTQMGQEVILRCVPISNHLYFYWYRQILGQKVEFLVSFYNNEISEKSEIFDDQFSVERPDGSNFTLKIRSTKLEDSAMYFCASRKQTATGELFFGEGSRLTVL.